One sample yielded the 16 T cell receptor beta chains listed below, sequenced in a study of prognosis after radiotherapy for stage I lung cancer. Multiplex PCR in two rounds served to amplify TCR beta CDR3 from genomic DNA. Primers specific to each TRBV and TRBJ gene drove first-round PCR. TCRdb passed the multiplex PCR reads through MiXCR, listing each CDR3 protein once. This sample carries some 39,000 distinct CDR3 sequences, about 24% of them seen once, and the ten largest clones take less than 30%. Sequences were derived from PBMCs, sampled before or after stereotactic body radiation therapy (not recorded which). Receptors originate from a donor over 45 with non-small cell lung cancer.

This clonotype was observed a single time. This likely came from a read error, as a far larger clone is one base away. V usage is TRBV7-3 and J usage is TRBJ2-7; 10 positions match TRBD2. CDR1 is SGHTA, CDR2 FQGTGA, per germline. The CDR3 covers 14 residues. DNA of the CDR3: TGTGCCAGCCGACCTAGCGGGGGTAGCTACAAGCAGTACTTC. This gives the protein CASRPSGGSYKQYF. Combining the CDR3 with reference TRBV7-3 and TRBJ2-7 gives the whole variable domain GAGVSQTPSNKVTEKGKYVELRCDPISGHTALYWYRQSLGQGPEFLIYFQGTGAADDSGLPNDRFFAVRPEGSVSTLKIQRTERGDSAVYLCASRPSGGSYKQYFGPGTRLTVT.

This clonotype was seen repeatedly, ten times or more. The chain uses TRBV3-1 and TRBJ1-1; D may be TRBD1 (5 bases). Germline CDR1 is LGHDT and CDR2 is YNNKEL (reference sequence). This CDR3 spans 12 amino acids. V was trimmed by 10 bases and J by 4 bases, leaving 13 bases between them. This chain's CDR3 is CATAGAGTEAFF. CDR3 nucleotide sequence: TGTGCCACCGCCGGGGCTGGCACTGAAGCTTTCTTT.

On this clonotype itself: The conserved final phenylalanine or tryptophan is absent from the CDR3, which likely points to a read error. No DNA is shown, since the ends of the CDR3 on it are uncertain; the CDR3 is the one TCRdb lists. The V and J genes are TRBV7-9 and TRBJ1-6. Germline-derived CDR1 and CDR2 are SEHNR and FQNEAQ (reference sequence). The CDR3 numbers 9 amino acids, ends counted. CDR3 sequence: CASVAGERI.

This clonotype was counted ten times or more. V gene TRBV9 combines with J gene TRBJ2-1; D call uncertain. The CDR3 is 17 amino acids. Germline V lookup: CDR1 SGDLS, CDR2 YYNGEE. Trimming removed 4 bases from V and 0 bases from J, with 17 bases in between. The CDR3 is CASSPIRTDSSYNEQFF. In DNA, the CDR3 is TGTGCCAGCAGCCCGATAAGGACGGATAGCTCCTACAATGAGCAGTTCTTC. Drawing the rest from reference TRBV9 and TRBJ2-1, the complete variable domain is DSGVTQTPKHLITATGQRVTLRCSPRSGDLSVYWYQQSLDQGLQFLIQYYNGEERAKGNILERFSAQQFPDLHSELNLSSLELGDSALYFCASSPIRTDSSYNEQFFGPGTRLTVL.

At least ten counts were recorded for this clonotype. The CDR3 DNA reads as TGTGCCAGCAGCTTTTACAACCCTTCAAGTAGTCAGCCCCAGCATTTT. Residues: CASSFYNPSSSQPQHF. V gene TRBV5-6 combines with J gene TRBJ1-5; D gene ambiguous. The germline V and J ends were trimmed by 2 bases and 6 bases, with 18 bases remaining between them. Germline CDR1 and CDR2: SGHDT and YYEEEE. The CDR3 totals 16 residues.

This clonotype showed up many times. The chain links TRBV2 to TRBJ1-5; TRBD1 is a possible D gene (6 bases). This CDR3 is built from 14 residues. The V and J ends lost 6 bases and 5 bases respectively, with 14 bases between them. The germline gives CDR1 SNHLY, CDR2 FYNNEI. The CDR3 loop is CASSIWGLDQPQHF. CDR3 DNA: TGTGCCAGCAGCATATGGGGGCTGGATCAGCCCCAGCATTTT.

This clonotype was counted at least ten times. This chain connects TRBV11-1 to TRBJ2-3; the D gene is possibly TRBD2 (7 bases). Trimming shortened V by 0 bases and J by 2 bases, and 24 bases separated the two germline ends. The germline V gene encodes CDR1 SGHAT and CDR2 FQDESV (reference sequence). The CDR3 totals 20 residues. DNA of the CDR3: TGTGCCAGCAGCTTAGCGCGGGGGCAGGTCCCTAGGAGGATCACAGATACGCAGTATTTT. It yields the protein CASSLARGQVPRRITDTQYF.

This clonotype was picked up many times. The chain is built from TRBV20-1 and TRBJ2-5; 7 bases line up with TRBD2. CDR1 DFQATT and CDR2 SNEGSKA come from the germline V gene (reference sequence). The V gene end was trimmed by 5 bases and the J gene end by 4 bases; junction bases not matched to a gene: 13. CDR3 length equals 15 residues. The DNA for the CDR3 is TGCAGTGCTCCTGGGGGAGGGGCCTGGGGAGAGACCCAGTACTTC. Its protein product is CSAPGGGAWGETQYF.

About this clonotype: Since a far larger clone is one base different, this is likely a read error. The chain carries TRBV6-5 and TRBJ2-7, with D possibly being TRBD1 (6 bases). The CDR3 totals 15 residues. V was trimmed by 7 bases and J by 3 bases, leaving 19 bases between them. Germline V gene sequence: CDR1 MNHEY, CDR2 SVGAGI. In nucleotides, the CDR3 is TGTGCCAGCACCCTGACCGGGACATGGAGCTACGAGCAGTACTTC. Amino acid sequence: CASTLTGTWSYEQYF.

The V gene is TRBV14, the J gene TRBJ1-5; a possible D gene is TRBD1 (6 bases). CDR1 and CDR2 from the germline V gene are SGHDN and FVKESK. The CDR3 is made up of 16 amino acids. Trimming pared 0 bases from V and 4 bases from J, leaving 13 bases between. DNA for the CDR3: TGTGCCAGCAGCCAAGAATACCGGACAGAGAATCAGCCCCAGCATTTT. Protein sequence: CASSQEYRTENQPQHF.

This clonotype came up many times. The V call is TRBV30, the J call TRBJ2-7; 16 bases line up with TRBD2. J lost 3 bases, V lost 3 bases, and 11 bases had no gene match. This CDR3 is 18 amino acids long. Germline-derived CDR1 and CDR2 are GTSNPN and SVGIG (reference sequence). CDR3 loop: CAWRPGTSGRAFVYEQYF. For the CDR3, the DNA is TGTGCCTGGAGACCCGGGACTAGCGGGAGGGCGTTTGTCTACGAGCAGTACTTC.

The V call is TRBV5-8, the J call TRBJ1-6; D ambiguous. The germline V gene encodes CDR1 SGHTS and CDR2 YDEGEE. The CDR3 is 15 residues long. The CDR3 sequence is CFSSLEGGYNSPLHF. The DNA of the CDR3 is TGTTTCAGCAGCTTGGAAGGCGGTTATAATTCACCCCTCCACTTT.

This chain uses TRBV3-1 with TRBJ1-2; 7 nucleotides align to TRBD1. After removal of 4 bases from V and 6 bases from J, the junction contained 14 bases not matched to a gene. Germline lookup yields CDR1 LGHDT and CDR2 YNNKEL (reference sequence). The CDR3 runs 16 residues. The chain's CDR3 is CASSRTTLGTANGYTF. The CDR3 nucleotides are TGTGCCAGCAGCCGCACGACGCTTGGGACAGCAAATGGCTACACCTTC.

The chain links TRBV6-1 to TRBJ2-7; 10 bases are shared with TRBD2. The CDR3 is 15 amino acids. V lost 4 bases, J lost 2 bases, and 5 bases stayed unmatched. CDR1 MNHNS and CDR2 SASEGT come from the germline V gene. This CDR3 is CASSARTSGAYEQYF. In nucleotides, the CDR3 is TGTGCCAGCAGTGCCAGAACTAGCGGGGCCTACGAGCAGTACTTC.

This clonotype showed up many times. The chain is built from TRBV5-1 and TRBJ1-1, with TRBD1 identical over 10 bases. Trimming cost V 4 bases and J 1 base; bases outside gene matches: 4. Germline V gives CDR1 SGHRS, CDR2 YFSETQ. This CDR3 comprises 15 residues. Written as DNA, the CDR3 is TGCGCCAGCAGCCACGGGACAGGGGCGAACACTGAAGCTTTCTTT. This encodes CASSHGTGANTEAFF.

The table lists this clonotype with many counts. The J gene is TRBJ1-3, the V gene TRBV6-5; maybe TRBD1 (5 bases). This CDR3 has 15 amino acids. The germline gives CDR1 MNHEY, CDR2 SVGAGI. V was pared by 5 bases and J by 2 bases, with 13 bases between. CDR3 bases: TGTGCCAGCAGTAAACAGGTTCTGGCTGGAAACACCATATATTTT. This sequence encodes CASSKQVLAGNTIYF.